There are many counts of the clone carrying this TCR beta chain. This record belongs to a study of neoadjuvant anti-PD-1 for oral cavity cancer. Study at large: Non-progressing patients received a fourth nivolumab dose near day 43, then surgery on days 50-56.

The protocol was immunoSEQ multiplex PCR, while the TCRdb copy is restricted to in-frame clones and leaves out a portion. Among approximately 37,000 clones listed, 38% were seen once. The time point denotes: after neoadjuvant nivolumab, at surgical resection. This CDR3 is built from 13 residues. Trimming removed 10 bases from V and 5 bases from J, with 15 bases in between. The germline CDR1 and CDR2 sequences are KGHSH and LQKENI. The receptor was isolated from a person between 35 and 79 years old with oral cavity squamous cell carcinoma. The specimen comprised tumor tissue, sampled after nivolumab (anti-PD-1) treatment. The chain joins TRBV18 to TRBJ1-5, with D unresolved. The CDR3 coding sequence is TGTGCCACCAACCGGGATAAGGATCAGCCCCAGCATTTT. It is translated as CATNRDKDQPQHF.